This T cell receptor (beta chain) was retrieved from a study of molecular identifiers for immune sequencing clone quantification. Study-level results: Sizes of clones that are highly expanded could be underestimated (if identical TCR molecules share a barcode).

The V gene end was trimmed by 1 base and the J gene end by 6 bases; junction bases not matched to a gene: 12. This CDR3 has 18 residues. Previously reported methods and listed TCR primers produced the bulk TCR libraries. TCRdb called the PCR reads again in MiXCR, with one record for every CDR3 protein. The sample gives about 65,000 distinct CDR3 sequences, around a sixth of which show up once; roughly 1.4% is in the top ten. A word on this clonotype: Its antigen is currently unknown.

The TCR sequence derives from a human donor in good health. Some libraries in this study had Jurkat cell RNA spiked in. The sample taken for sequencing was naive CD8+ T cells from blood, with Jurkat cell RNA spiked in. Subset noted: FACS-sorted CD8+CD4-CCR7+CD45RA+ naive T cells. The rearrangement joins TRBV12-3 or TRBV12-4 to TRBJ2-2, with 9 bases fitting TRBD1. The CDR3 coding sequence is TGTGCCAGCAGTTTAGTGGGGCCGACAGGGGGATTCTCCGGGGAGCTGTTTTTT. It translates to CASSLVGPTGGFSGELFF.